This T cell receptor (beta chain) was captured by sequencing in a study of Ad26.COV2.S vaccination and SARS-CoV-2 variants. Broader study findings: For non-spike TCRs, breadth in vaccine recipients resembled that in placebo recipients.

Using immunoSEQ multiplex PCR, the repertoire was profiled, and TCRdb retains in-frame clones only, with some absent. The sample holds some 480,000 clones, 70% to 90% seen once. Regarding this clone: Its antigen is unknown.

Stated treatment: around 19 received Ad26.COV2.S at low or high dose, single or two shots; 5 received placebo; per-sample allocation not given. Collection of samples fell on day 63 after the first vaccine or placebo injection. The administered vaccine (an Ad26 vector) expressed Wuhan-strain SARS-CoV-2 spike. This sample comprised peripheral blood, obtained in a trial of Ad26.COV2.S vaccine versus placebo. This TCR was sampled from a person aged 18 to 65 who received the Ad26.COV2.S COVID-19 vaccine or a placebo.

The CDR3 spells CAGRQGSNTGELFF. The CDR3 DNA reads as TGTGCCGGTCGACAGGGTTCGAACACCGGGGAGCTGTTTTTT. The chain combines TRBV10-3 with TRBJ2-2; TRBD1 matches 7 bases. Germline V gene sequence: CDR1 ENHRY, CDR2 SYGVKD. Trimming took 11 bases from V and 0 from J; bases not matched to a gene: 6. This CDR3 region has 14 residues.